Each of the 27 T cell receptor beta chains below was sequenced from the same sample in a study of regulatory T cells in long-lasting Graves disease. Sample time point: newly diagnosed GD, antithyroid drugs for less than 3 months. Researchers made the TCR library from RNA that was extracted from PBMCs. Library construction for TCR beta used iRepertoire HTBI primers and Arm-PCR of CDR3 regions. Each CDR3 protein is one row after TCRdb ran MiXCR on the multiplex PCR reads. The sample holds 500,000 or so distinct CDR3 sequences; about 16% are singletons and the top ten take 20% to 30%. This same sample was also part of a study on T cells in Graves' hyperthyroidism and ophthalmopathy.

The sample was peripheral blood mononuclear cells (PBMCs), taken at new diagnosis, from a patient treated with antithyroid drugs. All receptors come from a woman aged 35 to 59 with Graves disease.

This clonotype was found many times. The rearrangement uses TRBV6-2 or TRBV6-3 and TRBJ1-2; 11 bases line up with TRBD1. The junction had 6 bases not matched to a gene; V was cut back by 0 bases and J by 6 bases. CDR3 size: 16 residues. Looked up from germline, CDR1 is MNHEY and CDR2 is SVGEGT. CDR3 bases: TGTGCCAGCAGTTACTCACCCTGGACAGGGGGCGATGGCTACACCTTC. Translated, it gives CASSYSPWTGGDGYTF.

This clonotype showed up many times. The gene calls are TRBV24-1 and TRBJ1-2, with 7 bases aligning to TRBD1. The germline V gene encodes CDR1 KGHDR and CDR2 SFDVKD. Germline trimming cut 4 bases from V and 3 bases from J; bases unmatched to any gene: 4. This CDR3 is 14 amino acids long. The CDR3 is CATSDQTGDYGYTF. The CDR3 DNA follows: TGTGCCACCAGTGACCAAACAGGGGACTATGGCTACACCTTC.

The V gene is TRBV14, the J gene TRBJ1-4, with D perhaps matching TRBD1 (5 bases). V shed 0 bases and J shed 4 bases, with 9 bases lying between them. This CDR3 is 15 amino acids long. Germline V gene data show CDR1 as SGHDN and CDR2 as FVKESK. In nucleotides, the CDR3 is TGTGCCAGCAGCCAAGAGGGACGGATTAATGAAAAACTGTTTTTT. This sequence encodes CASSQEGRINEKLFF.

This clonotype was counted a few times. The J gene is TRBJ2-7, the V gene TRBV12-3 or TRBV12-4; 12 nucleotides line up with TRBD1. The length of the CDR3 is 16 residues. V dropped 4 bases and J dropped 2; count of bases not matched to a gene: 6. The CDR3 nucleotides are TGTGCCAGCAGTTATTCCGGGACAGGGGGCACCTACGAGCAGTACTTC. The encoded protein is CASSYSGTGGTYEQYF.

This clonotype was detected many times. The chain carries TRBV7-2 and TRBJ1-5, with TRBD1 matching over 7 bases. The CDR3 is 15 amino acids. Trimming at V came to 4 bases and at J to 5 bases, leaving 8 bases not matched to a gene. The germline CDR1 and CDR2 sequences are SGHTA and FQGNSA. In DNA, the CDR3 is TGTGCCAGCAGCTCGGGACAGTTCTTTTATCAGCCCCAGCATTTT. Its protein is CASSSGQFFYQPQHF.

This clonotype has ten or more counts. The chain is built from TRBV27 and TRBJ2-5; 9 nucleotides match TRBD2. The CDR3 has 15 residues. CDR1 and CDR2 from the germline V gene are MNHEY and SMNVEV (reference sequence). The trim removed 7 bases at V and 2 bases at J, leaving 8 bases unmatched. CDR3 sequence reads: CASKDGLALQETQYF. The CDR3 DNA is TGTGCCAGCAAGGACGGACTAGCGCTGCAAGAGACCCAGTACTTC.

CDR3 sequence (DNA): TGTGCCAGCAGCAAAGGGGTTAGTAATGAAAAACTGTTTTTT. Encoded protein: CASSKGVSNEKLFF. The rearrangement uses TRBV12-3 or TRBV12-4 and TRBJ1-4; possibly TRBD1 for D (5 bases). The V gene lost 6 bases and the J gene lost 4 bases, with 12 bases spanning the gap. This CDR3 region has 14 residues.

This clonotype was detected ten times or more. The chain couples TRBV3-1 to TRBJ2-2, with D perhaps assigned TRBD1 or TRBD2 (5 bases each). Between the trimmed V and J ends, which lost 0 bases and 4 bases, there was a span of 12 bases. Germline CDR1 is LGHDT and CDR2 is YNNKEL (reference sequence). The CDR3 loop spans 16 amino acids. This CDR3 reads CASSQDHRGRTGELFF. The CDR3 DNA reads TGTGCCAGCAGCCAAGATCATCGGGGCCGCACCGGGGAGCTGTTTTTT.

This clonotype was seen ten or more times. The chain links TRBV12-3 or TRBV12-4 to TRBJ1-2; TRBD1 matches at 8 bases. The CDR3 runs 13 residues. V lost 7 bases to trimming and J lost 8 bases; unmatched junction nucleotides: 9. The CDR3 sequence is CASTEDRASGYTF. The DNA of the CDR3 is TGTGCCAGCACCGAGGACAGGGCGTCCGGCTACACCTTC.

This clonotype came up many times. The gene calls are TRBV12-3 or TRBV12-4 and TRBJ1-5; 7 nucleotides line up with TRBD1. V gave up 2 bases and J gave up 7 bases; unmatched junction bases: 2. This CDR3 contains 13 residues. CDR3 DNA: TGTGCCAGCAGTTTATCGGGACAGCAGCCCCAGCATTTT. Its protein is CASSLSGQQPQHF.

This clonotype was observed at least ten times. V is TRBV19 and J is TRBJ1-1; TRBD1 might be the D (5 bases). The CDR3 is 14 amino acids. V dropped 5 bases and J dropped 1 base, with 11 bases sitting between them. From germline, CDR1 is LNHDA and CDR2 SQIVND (reference sequence). CDR3 in amino acids: CASSRRGQNTEAFF. CDR3 in DNA: TGTGCCAGTAGTCGACGGGGCCAGAACACTGAAGCTTTCTTT.

Many counts were recorded for this clonotype. The chain uses TRBV18 and TRBJ2-1; 9 nucleotides match TRBD1. The CDR3 has 16 residues. Germline V gene sequence: CDR1 KGHSH, CDR2 LQKENI. V lost 4 bases to trimming and J lost 9 bases; unmatched junction nucleotides: 13. The CDR3 sequence is CASSLRDRVIGAEQFF. The CDR3 coding sequence is TGTGCCAGCTCACTCCGGGACAGGGTTATCGGTGCTGAGCAGTTCTTC.

The chain's CDR3 is CASSPHLGGGETQYF. The CDR3 DNA is TGTGCCAGCAGTCCGCACCTAGGGGGCGGAGAGACCCAGTACTTC. The V and J genes are TRBV2 and TRBJ2-5; 7 bases fit TRBD1. This CDR3 has 15 amino acids. From germline, CDR1 is SNHLY and CDR2 FYNNEI. Trimming removed 5 bases from V and 4 bases from J; junction bases left unmatched: 10. Full variable domain (outside the CDR3, taken from reference TRBV2 and TRBJ2-5): EPEVTQTPSHQVTQMGQEVILRCVPISNHLYFYWYRQILGQKVEFLVSFYNNEISEKSEIFDDQFSVERPDGSNFTLKIRSTKLEDSAMYFCASSPHLGGGETQYFGPGTRLLVL.

This clonotype was observed a handful of times. The chain couples TRBV18 to TRBJ1-3; D may be TRBD1 (5 bases). Germline values: CDR1 KGHSH, CDR2 LQKENI. The CDR3 sequence is 16 residues long. The V end lost 1 base, the J end lost 15 bases, and 25 bases lay between the germline ends. The CDR3 DNA is TGTGCCAGCTCACCACAGGCCGGGACGGCTACGAGTACAGCATATTTT. It translates to CASSPQAGTATSTAYF.

Many counts were recorded for this clonotype. V is TRBV12-3 or TRBV12-4 and J is TRBJ1-4, with D tentatively TRBD1 (6 bases). This CDR3 region has 14 residues. The ends were cut back, 2 bases at V and 12 bases at J, with 16 bases in the middle. CDR3 residues: CASSLLGGEGELFF. CDR3 sequence (DNA): TGTGCCAGCAGTTTATTGGGAGGCGAGGGGGAACTGTTTTTT.

Ten or more counts support this clonotype. The chain joins TRBV7-8 to TRBJ2-3, with 11 bases identical to TRBD2. V was pared by 6 bases and J by 4 bases, with 9 bases of the junction left unmatched. There are 16 residues in the CDR3. Germline V gives CDR1 SGHVS, CDR2 FQNEAQ. The CDR3 DNA is TGTGCCAGCAGTTCCCGACTACTAGCGGGGGCAGATACGCAGTATTTT. Its protein product is CASSSRLLAGADTQYF.

This clonotype was recorded at least ten times. V and J are TRBV28 and TRBJ1-5; D might be TRBD1 (5 bases). Germline assignment: CDR1 MDHEN and CDR2 SYDVKM. Trimming removed 5 bases from V and 8 bases from J, with 19 bases in between. The CDR3 is made up of 15 amino acids. CDR3: CASSQWGTPREPQHF. The CDR3 bases are TGTGCCAGCAGTCAATGGGGGACCCCCAGAGAGCCCCAGCATTTT.

This clonotype was seen many times. The rearrangement joins TRBV2 to TRBJ2-4; D is possibly TRBD2 (7 bases). V was shortened by 8 bases and J by 2 bases, with 13 bases between the two germline ends. Germline CDR1 reads SNHLY; CDR2 reads FYNNEI. The CDR3 sequence is 14 residues long. CDR3 region: CASWGGAPKNIQYF. CDR3 coding DNA: TGTGCCAGCTGGGGGGGGGCCCCCAAAAACATTCAGTACTTC.

This clonotype turned up a few times. V usage is TRBV20-1 and J usage is TRBJ2-3; D not resolved. The germline V gene has CDR1 DFQATT and CDR2 SNEGSKA (reference sequence). With 5 bases removed from V and 11 bases from J, the gap between germline ends came to 20 bases. The CDR3 length is 13 residues. CDR3 loop: CSADTSQLHGQYF. The CDR3 bases are TGCAGTGCTGATACGAGTCAGCTTCACGGGCAGTATTTT.

This clonotype was recorded many times. The J gene is TRBJ2-3, the V gene TRBV18; 7 bases map to TRBD1. Germline CDR1 KGHSH, CDR2 LQKENI. With 1 base clipped from V and 2 bases from J, the junction kept 6 bases outside the gene matches. This CDR3 spans 16 amino acids. CDR3 nucleotide sequence: TGTGCCAGCTCACCACAGGGGGCAGTTACCACAGATACGCAGTATTTT. It yields the protein CASSPQGAVTTDTQYF.

This chain connects TRBV19 to TRBJ2-1, with D uncertain. This CDR3 is built from 12 residues. Germline loops: CDR1 LNHDA, CDR2 SQIVND (reference sequence). Trimming cost V 2 bases and J 4 bases, with 3 bases left between them. The CDR3 reads CASSIYYNEQFF. The CDR3 DNA follows: TGTGCCAGTAGTATATATTACAATGAGCAGTTCTTC. Full variable domain (outside the CDR3, taken from reference TRBV19 and TRBJ2-1): DGGITQSPKYLFRKEGQNVTLSCEQNLNHDAMYWYRQDPGQGLRLIYYSQIVNDFQKGDIAEGYSVSREKKESFPLTVTSAQKNPTAFYLCASSIYYNEQFFGPGTRLTVL.

The chain has TRBV19 and TRBJ1-1; D not certain. The V and J ends lost 4 bases and 5 bases respectively, with 11 bases between them. The germline gives CDR1 LNHDA, CDR2 SQIVND (reference sequence). This CDR3 has 13 residues. CDR3 region: CASSTAEDTEAFF. DNA of the CDR3: TGTGCCAGTAGTACCGCCGAGGATACTGAAGCTTTCTTT. Combining the CDR3 with reference TRBV19 and TRBJ1-1 gives the whole variable domain DGGITQSPKYLFRKEGQNVTLSCEQNLNHDAMYWYRQDPGQGLRLIYYSQIVNDFQKGDIAEGYSVSREKKESFPLTVTSAQKNPTAFYLCASSTAEDTEAFFGQGTRLTVV.

This clonotype was detected many times. J is TRBJ2-7 and V is TRBV2; 11 bases align to TRBD2. The CDR3 runs to 15 residues. The germline gives CDR1 SNHLY, CDR2 FYNNEI. Trimming took 6 bases from V and 2 from J; bases not matched to a gene: 6. DNA of the CDR3: TGTGCCAGCAGCGACACTAGCGGGGGTACCTACGAGCAGTACTTC. Residues: CASSDTSGGTYEQYF.

This clonotype was detected only a few times. The chain links TRBV15 to TRBJ2-3, with 8 bases identical to TRBD2. The germline CDR1 and CDR2 sequences are LNHNV and YYDKDF (reference sequence). The CDR3 loop spans 17 amino acids. With 1 base clipped from V and 5 bases from J, the junction kept 11 bases outside the gene matches. CDR3 protein: CATSRASYGGARDTQYF. In DNA, the CDR3 is TGTGCCACCAGCAGAGCGTCGTACGGGGGGGCCAGAGATACGCAGTATTTT.

The table lists this clonotype with many counts. The gene calls are TRBV5-5 and TRBJ2-3; 9 bases agree with TRBD2. The V gene end was trimmed by 5 bases and the J gene end by 1 base; junction bases not matched to a gene: 5. Germline V gene lookup returns CDR1 SGHKS and CDR2 YYEKEE (reference sequence). The CDR3 contains 15 residues. The CDR3 DNA sequence: TGTGCCAGCAGACCCCGACTAGCGGGCACAGATACGCAGTATTTT. Protein product: CASRPRLAGTDTQYF.

This clonotype showed up many times. The chain links TRBV20-1 to TRBJ1-6; the D gene is possibly TRBD1 (6 bases). Per the germline V gene, CDR1 is DFQATT and CDR2 is SNEGSKA (reference sequence). The CDR3 consists of 15 residues. Trimming pared 5 bases from V and 7 bases from J, leaving 18 bases between. The CDR3 DNA follows: TGCAGTGCTGCACAGGGCAGGGCGGGAAATTCACCCCTCCACTTT. It is translated as CSAAQGRAGNSPLHF.

The genes are TRBV11-2 and TRBJ2-1, with D uncertain. Germline V gives CDR1 SGHAT, CDR2 FQNNGV. The ends were cut back, 5 bases at V and 9 bases at J, with 11 bases in the middle. CDR3 size: 12 residues. The CDR3 DNA sequence: TGTGCCAGCAGCGCGACTTATGGTGAGCAGTTCTTC. Encoded protein: CASSATYGEQFF.